The source of this T cell receptor (beta chain) is a study of blood T cell repertoires in COVID-19. The repertoire was sequenced with immunoSEQ multiplex PCR; TCRdb's copy has only in-frame clones and lacks some. Among 390,000 or so clones, around 87% were seen once, and the ten largest hold 0.95% to 1.1%. Recruits, aged roughly 18 to 90 years, lived in 25 or so US areas. This clone has more than one count but fewer than ten. The junction had 14 bases not matched to a gene; V was cut back by 8 bases and J by 8 bases. Germline V CDR1 and CDR2: MNHEY, SVGAGI. CDR3 size: 15 residues. Sequences were obtained from PBMCs or T cells enriched from blood (not recorded which). The chain has TRBV6-5 and TRBJ2-1; 8 positions agree with TRBD2. This TCR was recovered from a man between 18 and 29 years old who had recovered from COVID-19. The CDR3 region is CASSRGAGGAYEQFF. The CDR3 nucleotides are TGTGCCAGCTCACGCGGGGCGGGGGGCGCCTATGAGCAGTTCTTC.